Below, 26 T cell receptor beta chains from the same sample are listed, as sequenced in a study of shared clonotypes between healthy human individuals. The data were produced by immunoSEQ multiplex PCR, yet TCRdb's version contains in-frame clones alone and is incomplete. The sample lists more than 550,000 clones, roughly 72% occurring once. Sequenced sample: memory CD4+ T cells sorted from blood. Noted subset: CD45RA-negative fraction. The source of these receptors is a woman in her twenties or thirties in good health.

The V call is TRBV18, the J call TRBJ2-7; D ambiguous. There are 16 residues in the CDR3. Germline V gene sequence: CDR1 KGHSH, CDR2 LQKENI. The V end was cut by 2 bases, the J end by 0 bases, with 14 bases between. CDR3 coding DNA: TGTGCCAGCTCACCAAATCCTGACATGAGCTCCTACGAGCAGTACTTC. It yields the protein CASSPNPDMSSYEQYF.

A word on this clone: This may be a read error: a much more frequent sequence differs by one nucleotide. The sample holds other DNA sequences that translate to the same CDR3. The chain employs TRBV7-2 and TRBJ1-2; D gene unclear. The V gene lost 1 base and the J gene lost 6 bases, with 6 bases spanning the gap. The CDR3 has 12 residues. The germline gives CDR1 SGHTA, CDR2 FQGNSA. For the CDR3, the DNA is TGTGCCAGCAGCTTAGGCAGAGATGGCTACACCTTC. This codes for CASSLGRDGYTF.

This chain connects TRBV19 to TRBJ2-2; 9 bases align to TRBD1. Trimming removed 6 bases from V and 6 bases from J; junction bases left unmatched: 14. The CDR3 consists of 17 residues. CDR1 and CDR2 (germline): LNHDA, SQIVND (reference sequence). CDR3 bases: TGTGCCAGTAGGGCCGGGACAGGGAGCGGCGGTTCCGGGGAGCTGTTTTTT. Protein sequence: CASRAGTGSGGSGELFF.

Notes on this clone: The sample has other DNA sequences that encode this CDR3 too. CDR3 loop: CASSSGQGNTIYF. CDR3 DNA: TGTGCCAGCAGCTCGGGACAGGGAAACACCATATATTTT. The chain carries TRBV7-3 and TRBJ1-3, with 7 bases lining up with TRBD1. V lost 4 bases and J lost 4; bases outside the gene matches: 1. CDR1 is SGHTA, CDR2 FQGTGA, per germline. The CDR3 spans 13 residues.

The chain employs TRBV28 and TRBJ2-5; 7 nucleotides agree with TRBD2. This CDR3 is 13 amino acids long. J lost 5 bases, V lost 6 bases, and 6 bases had no gene match. Germline CDR1 is MDHEN and CDR2 is SYDVKM. The DNA for the CDR3 is TGTGCCAGCAGACTCAGCGGGATGGAGACCCAGTACTTC. As protein: CASRLSGMETQYF.

The chain has TRBV11-2 and TRBJ2-7; 8 bases match TRBD2. The germline V gene has CDR1 SGHAT and CDR2 FQNNGV. After removal of 6 bases from V and 2 bases from J, the junction contained 9 bases not matched to a gene. The CDR3 runs to 15 residues. The CDR3 loop reads CASSPRRGAAYEQYF. DNA for the CDR3: TGTGCCAGCAGTCCTAGGCGGGGGGCAGCCTACGAGCAGTACTTC. The full variable domain, completed using reference TRBV11-2 and TRBJ2-7, is EAGVAQSPRYKIIEKRQSVAFWCNPISGHATLYWYQQILGQGPKLLIQFQNNGVVDDSQLPKDRFSAERLKGVDSTLKIQPAKLEDSAVYLCASSPRRGAAYEQYFGPGTRLTVT.

By frequency in the sample, this clone is medium-sized. The genes are TRBV19 and TRBJ1-1; D is possibly TRBD1 (5 bases). Germline assignment: CDR1 LNHDA and CDR2 SQIVND (reference sequence). Trimming pared 4 bases from V and 8 bases from J, leaving 14 bases between. There are 13 residues in the CDR3. For the CDR3, the DNA is TGTGCCAGTAGTAGAGCGGGGCAAGACGAAGCTTTCTTT. The encoded protein is CASSRAGQDEAFF. Full variable domain (outside the CDR3, taken from reference TRBV19 and TRBJ1-1): DGGITQSPKYLFRKEGQNVTLSCEQNLNHDAMYWYRQDPGQGLRLIYYSQIVNDFQKGDIAEGYSVSREKKESFPLTVTSAQKNPTAFYLCASSRAGQDEAFFGQGTRLTVV.

The chain uses TRBV29-1 and TRBJ1-3, with D possibly matching TRBD1 (5 bases). V gave up 6 bases and J gave up 1 base, with 16 bases separating them. Looked up from germline, CDR1 is SQVTM and CDR2 is ANQGSEA. This CDR3 has 15 amino acids. CDR3 residues: CSVVGLSFSGNTIYF. DNA of the CDR3: TGCAGCGTAGTGGGACTCTCTTTTTCTGGAAACACCATATATTTT.

This sequence joins TRBV11-2 and TRBJ2-5; TRBD2 might be the D (6 bases). Trimming cost V 5 bases and J 4 bases, with 14 bases left between them. The germline V gene has CDR1 SGHAT and CDR2 FQNNGV. The CDR3 is 14 amino acids. The CDR3 loop reads CASSPLAGRETQYF. The CDR3 region has the DNA TGTGCCAGCAGCCCCCTGGCGGGGCGAGAGACCCAGTACTTC.

Comments on this clone: Distinct nucleotide sequences in the sample also encode this CDR3. The V call is TRBV6-5, the J call TRBJ2-6; no clear D. The V end lost 6 bases, the J end lost 0 bases, and 9 bases lay between the germline ends. The CDR3 runs 15 residues. CDR1 MNHEY and CDR2 SVGAGI come from the germline V gene. CDR3 nucleotide sequence: TGTGCCAGCAGCCCCTTGTACTCTGGGGCCAACGTCCTGACTTTC. Its translation is CASSPLYSGANVLTF.

The chain employs TRBV27 and TRBJ2-7; D is undetermined. Between the trimmed V and J ends, which lost 4 bases and 6 bases, there was a span of 19 bases. Germline loops: CDR1 MNHEY, CDR2 SMNVEV (reference sequence). The CDR3 runs 15 residues. The CDR3 region is CASSSPTAWSGEQYF. CDR3 coding DNA: TGTGCCAGCAGTTCGCCAACCGCGTGGTCAGGCGAGCAGTACTTC.

The gene calls are TRBV19 and TRBJ1-1, with TRBD1 identical over 10 bases. V lost 5 bases to trimming and J lost 5 bases; unmatched junction nucleotides: 5. The CDR3 contains 14 residues. Germline loops: CDR1 LNHDA, CDR2 SQIVND (reference sequence). Here the CDR3 reads CASSPGQGLTEAFF. Here the CDR3 DNA reads TGTGCCAGTAGTCCGGGACAGGGGCTGACTGAAGCTTTCTTT.

The chain combines TRBV5-4 with TRBJ2-6; TRBD1 matches 8 bases. The CDR3 contains 17 residues. CDR1 and CDR2 (germline): SGHNT, YYREEE (reference sequence). The J segment lost 0 bases and the V segment lost 5 bases, leaving 7 bases of the junction unmatched. CDR3 DNA: TGTGCCAGCAGACAGGGGGGTGCGGGCTCTGGGGCCAACGTCCTGACTTTC. Translating gives CASRQGGAGSGANVLTF.

The chain joins TRBV30 to TRBJ2-3; D is undetermined. The germline V gene encodes CDR1 GTSNPN and CDR2 SVGIG (reference sequence). V was shortened by 1 base and J by 0 bases, with 14 bases between the two germline ends. The CDR3 runs 16 residues. The CDR3 sequence: CAWSEDAETSTDTQYF. CDR3 in DNA: TGTGCCTGGAGTGAGGACGCAGAGACTAGCACAGATACGCAGTATTTT. The whole variable domain, remainder taken from reference TRBV30 and TRBJ2-3, is SQTIHQWPATLVQPVGSPLSLECTVEGTSNPNLYWYRQAAGRGLQLLFYSVGIGQISSEVPQNLSASRPQDRQFILSSKKLLLSDSGFYLCAWSEDAETSTDTQYFGPGTRLTVL.

The chain carries TRBV7-2 and TRBJ2-5; D ambiguous. CDR1 SGHTA and CDR2 FQGNSA come from the germline V gene. The CDR3 loop spans 13 amino acids. V lost 5 bases to trimming and J lost 7 bases, with 14 bases between them. The CDR3 is CASSRFEATTQYF. The CDR3 DNA is TGTGCCAGCAGCCGGTTTGAAGCGACGACCCAGTACTTC.

The rearrangement joins TRBV28 to TRBJ2-7; D may be TRBD1 (5 bases). CDR3 size: 14 residues. Trimming removed 6 bases at V and 0 bases at J, with 12 bases between. The V gene's germline CDR1 is MDHEN and CDR2 SYDVKM. Written as DNA, the CDR3 is TGTGCCAGCAGAGGTAGGGGAAGCTCCTACGAGCAGTACTTC. It specifies CASRGRGSSYEQYF.

V and J are TRBV19 and TRBJ2-7; TRBD2 matches at 9 bases. J lost 1 base, V lost 4 bases, and 5 bases had no gene match. CDR1 and CDR2 from the germline V gene are LNHDA and SQIVND (reference sequence). The CDR3 runs 15 residues. The CDR3 coding sequence is TGTGCCAGTAGTAGGTCAGCGGGAGGATCCTACGAGCAGTACTTC. It specifies CASSRSAGGSYEQYF.

The chain has TRBV11-2 and TRBJ1-1, with a weak D call TRBD1 (6 bases). Germline values: CDR1 SGHAT, CDR2 FQNNGV. Trimming cost V 2 bases and J 4 bases, with 8 bases left between them. The CDR3 runs 13 residues. DNA for the CDR3: TGTGCCAGCAGCTTATACAGGGCCACTGAAGCTTTCTTT. This codes for CASSLYRATEAFF. Complete variable domain (other parts from reference TRBV11-2 and TRBJ1-1): EAGVAQSPRYKIIEKRQSVAFWCNPISGHATLYWYQQILGQGPKLLIQFQNNGVVDDSQLPKDRFSAERLKGVDSTLKIQPAKLEDSAVYLCASSLYRATEAFFGQGTRLTVV.

This clone has at least ten counts. V is TRBV5-1 and J is TRBJ2-1; TRBD2 might be the D (6 bases). The CDR3 spans 14 residues. The V gene lost 2 bases and the J gene lost 4 bases, with 10 bases spanning the gap. The germline V gene has CDR1 SGHRS and CDR2 YFSETQ. The CDR3 DNA follows: TGCGCCAGCAGCTTAGGCGGGGAGTACAATGAGCAGTTCTTC. The encoded protein is CASSLGGEYNEQFF.

The chain carries TRBV27 and TRBJ2-7; no clear D. V was trimmed by 7 bases and J by 2 bases, leaving 12 bases between them. Germline CDR1 is MNHEY and CDR2 is SMNVEV (reference sequence). The CDR3 is 13 residues long. Written as DNA, the CDR3 is TGTGCCAGCATCGGGCACGACCCCTACGAGCAGTACTTC. Amino acid sequence: CASIGHDPYEQYF.

A few counts support this clone. V usage is TRBV18 and J usage is TRBJ1-2; TRBD1 matches 8 bases. Germline-derived CDR1 and CDR2 are KGHSH and LQKENI. V lost 3 bases to trimming and J lost 7 bases; unmatched junction nucleotides: 13. The CDR3 has 16 amino acids. In DNA, the CDR3 is TGTGCCAGCTCACCGGGACAGGCTGCTATGTTGAGTGGCTACACCTTC. This translates into CASSPGQAAMLSGYTF. Drawing the rest from reference TRBV18 and TRBJ1-2, the complete variable domain is NAGVMQNPRHLVRRRGQEARLRCSPMKGHSHVYWYRQLPEEGLKFMVYLQKENIIDESGMPKERFSAEFPKEGPSILRIQQVVRGDSAAYFCASSPGQAAMLSGYTFGSGTRLTVV.

The rearrangement links TRBV6-5 to TRBJ2-5; D not certain. The CDR3 runs to 13 residues. Trimming left V 6 bases short and J 1 base short, with 9 bases between. Per germline, CDR1 MNHEY and CDR2 SVGAGI. The CDR3 bases are TGTGCCAGCAGGCCAGGTGGCCAAGAGACCCAGTACTTC. Translated, it gives CASRPGGQETQYF.

This sequence joins TRBV7-2 and TRBJ2-1, with TRBD2 matching 11 bases. The CDR3 totals 14 residues. Trimming removed 5 bases from V and 7 bases from J; junction bases left unmatched: 4. Germline lookup yields CDR1 SGHTA and CDR2 FQGNSA. CDR3 in DNA: TGTGCCAGCAGCCGACTAGCGGGGACAAATGAGCAGTTCTTC. Encoded protein: CASSRLAGTNEQFF.

In this sample, this clone turned up a few times. V is TRBV27 and J is TRBJ2-1; 11 bases fit TRBD2. With V trimmed by 8 bases and J by 1 base, 19 bases remained unmatched. The CDR3 has 20 amino acids. Germline V lookup: CDR1 MNHEY, CDR2 SMNVEV (reference sequence). The CDR3, as DNA: TGTGCCAGCCACTGTCGGACTAGCGGGTCCTGGCCCCCATCCTACAATGAGCAGTTCTTC. Encoded protein: CASHCRTSGSWPPSYNEQFF.

As to this clone: Other DNA sequences of this sample code for an identical CDR3. The chain combines TRBV11-2 with TRBJ1-1, with D possibly being TRBD1 (5 bases). Trimming left V 3 bases short and J 4 bases short, with 9 bases between. The length of the CDR3 is 13 residues. Germline CDR1 reads SGHAT; CDR2 reads FQNNGV. This chain's CDR3 is CASSFPGGTEAFF. The DNA for the CDR3 is TGTGCCAGCAGCTTCCCGGGGGGCACTGAAGCTTTCTTT.

The chain carries TRBV28 and TRBJ2-1; 9 nucleotides line up with TRBD1. CDR3 length: 15 residues. Germline CDR1 MDHEN, CDR2 SYDVKM. V dropped 5 bases and J dropped 10; count of bases not matched to a gene: 12. The CDR3 nucleotides read TGTGCCAGCAGTACACCGGGACAGGGTTCTGGGGAGCAGTTCTTC. It codes for CASSTPGQGSGEQFF.